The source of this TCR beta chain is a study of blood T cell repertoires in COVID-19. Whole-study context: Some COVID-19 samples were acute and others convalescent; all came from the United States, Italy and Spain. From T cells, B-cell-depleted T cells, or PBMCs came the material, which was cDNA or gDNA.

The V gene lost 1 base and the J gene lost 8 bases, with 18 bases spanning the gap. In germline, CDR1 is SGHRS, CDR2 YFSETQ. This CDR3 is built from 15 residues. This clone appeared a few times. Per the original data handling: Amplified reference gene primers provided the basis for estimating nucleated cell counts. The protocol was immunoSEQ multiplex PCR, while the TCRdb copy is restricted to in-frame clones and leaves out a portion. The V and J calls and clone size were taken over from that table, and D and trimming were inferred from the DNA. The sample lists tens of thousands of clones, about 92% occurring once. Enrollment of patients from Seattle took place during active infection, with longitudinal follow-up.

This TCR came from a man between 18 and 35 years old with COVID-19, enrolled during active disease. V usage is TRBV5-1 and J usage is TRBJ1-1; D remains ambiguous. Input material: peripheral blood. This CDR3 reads CASSLTTLEAPEAFF. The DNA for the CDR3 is TGCGCCAGCAGCTTGACCACCCTAGAGGCTCCCGAAGCTTTCTTT.